The sample holds a few counts of the clone carrying this T cell receptor beta chain. Clones were read by immunoSEQ multiplex PCR, and TCRdb kept only the in-frame ones, dropping some. This table holds hundreds of thousands of clones, around 85% found once. These data are taken from a study of blood T cell repertoires in COVID-19. Per the germline V gene, CDR1 is SGHRS and CDR2 is YFSETQ. Deletions cut 0 bases from V and 3 bases from J, with 9 bases between. There are 14 residues in the CDR3. Sequences were obtained from peripheral blood. V is TRBV5-1 and J is TRBJ1-1; maybe TRBD1 (5 bases). This TCR derives from a woman older than 75 with acute or convalescent COVID-19. The CDR3, as DNA: TGCGCCAGCAGCTTGGAACGGGGGTACACTGAAGCTTTCTTT. Protein product: CASSLERGYTEAFF.